Shown below are 8 T cell receptor beta chains from a single sample sequenced in a study of T cell responses to AZD1222 COVID-19 vaccine. Measured with immunoSEQ multiplex PCR; TCRdb has only the in-frame clones, and not every one. The sample has approximately 140,000 clones, 85% to 95% seen once. The sequences come from peripheral blood, collected on day 0 of MenACWY control vaccination. All receptors derive from an adult in good health.

This clone was found once. This rearrangement joins TRBV24-1 to TRBJ2-2; D might be TRBD2 (6 bases). CDR1 and CDR2 (germline): KGHDR, SFDVKD. The CDR3 extends over 19 amino acids. V gave up 3 bases and J gave up 7 bases, with 26 bases separating them. CDR3 sequence: CATSDPTAPGAERGGELFF. Here the CDR3 DNA reads TGTGCCACCAGTGATCCGACCGCACCGGGAGCCGAGAGGGGCGGGGAGCTGTTTTTT.

The rearrangement uses TRBV30 and TRBJ1-1; no clear D gene. Trimming took off 7 bases at V and 1 base at J, with 13 bases between the two ends. CDR3 length: 13 amino acids. Germline V gene data show CDR1 as GTSNPN and CDR2 as SVGIG (reference sequence). The CDR3 DNA reads TGTGCCTACGGGCCTCTGGCGAACACTGAAGCTTTCTTT. Translated, it gives CAYGPLANTEAFF.

The chain recombines TRBV20-1 with TRBJ1-1, with D possibly matching TRBD1 (6 bases). Trimming cost V 3 bases and J 7 bases, with 9 bases left between them. This CDR3 spans 11 amino acids. CDR1 and CDR2 (germline): DFQATT, SNEGSKA (reference sequence). The CDR3 sequence is CSARPGHEAFF. For the CDR3, the DNA is TGCAGTGCTAGGCCGGGACATGAAGCTTTCTTT.

The gene calls are TRBV25-1 and TRBJ2-3; D is undetermined. V was trimmed by 2 bases and J by 2 bases, leaving 5 bases between them. This CDR3 comprises 13 residues. The germline V gene encodes CDR1 MGHDK and CDR2 SYGVNS. The CDR3 region has the DNA TGTGCCAGCAGTGAAGCAGCCACAGATACGCAGTATTTT. It is translated as CASSEAATDTQYF.

The gene calls are TRBV27 and TRBJ2-5; D is possibly TRBD2 (6 bases). Germline V CDR1 and CDR2: MNHEY, SMNVEV (reference sequence). The CDR3 spans 15 residues. Trimming took off 2 bases at V and 1 base at J, with 11 bases between the two ends. DNA for the CDR3: TGTGCCAGCAGTTTACAGCGGGTTTCCCAAGAGACCCAGTACTTC. Its translation: CASSLQRVSQETQYF.

The chain uses TRBV28 and TRBJ1-1; no reliable D call. This CDR3 has 11 amino acids. The germline CDR1 and CDR2 sequences are MDHEN and SYDVKM. V dropped 7 bases and J dropped 5 bases, with 8 bases sitting between them. The CDR3 is CASKTGTEAFF. CDR3 DNA sequence: TGTGCCAGCAAGACCGGGACTGAAGCTTTCTTT.

CDR3 amino acids: CASAAGLNTEAFF. For the CDR3, the DNA is TGCGCCAGCGCCGCAGGCCTGAACACTGAAGCTTTCTTT. The rearrangement links TRBV5-1 to TRBJ1-1; no clear D. The CDR3 is made up of 13 amino acids. The ends were cut back, 7 bases at V and 0 bases at J, with 10 bases in the middle. CDR1 SGHRS and CDR2 YFSETQ come from the germline V gene.

The rearrangement uses TRBV5-1 and TRBJ2-5, with TRBD2 matching over 7 bases. Germline values: CDR1 SGHRS, CDR2 YFSETQ. This CDR3 has 14 residues. V was pared by 3 bases and J by 2 bases, with 4 bases of the junction left unmatched. CDR3 sequence: CASSSGTTQETQYF. The CDR3 DNA reads TGCGCCAGCAGCTCCGGGACTACTCAAGAGACCCAGTACTTC.